Included here is one T cell receptor beta chain sequence, with context. The antigen remains unidentified. Germline V gene lookup returns CDR1 SGDLS and CDR2 YYNGEE. The CDR3 covers 18 residues. V was trimmed by 0 bases and J by 0 bases, leaving 17 bases between them. Assay used: immunoSEQ multiplex PCR; TCRdb lists only in-frame clones, some missing. The sample consists of roughly 75,000 clones, roughly 88% of them appearing once. The data are from a study of identifying expanded T cells in peripheral blood. Points from the study as a whole: Clone count variance between roughly 2-week samples rose with total template count.

The chain uses TRBV9 and TRBJ2-3; D remains unclear. Sequencing was performed on blood. This clonotype was obtained from a person aged 18 to 75 in good health. Written as DNA, the CDR3 is TGTGCCAGCAGCGTAGGGAGAAGAGGCCTTCCTAGCACAGATACGCAGTATTTT. The encoded protein is CASSVGRRGLPSTDTQYF.